The rows below give T cell receptor beta chains drawn from one sample of a study of CD8 T cells in Susac syndrome. One entry per CDR3 protein results from TCRdb running MiXCR on the immunoSEQ multiplex PCR reads. The data show tens of thousands of distinct CDR3 sequences, approximately 93% seen once. The sample consisted of CD8+ T cells from PBMCs. These TCRs come from a human donor with Susac syndrome. The CDR3 runs from the conserved cysteine through the conserved F or W. The D gene is left open where the match is weak. Some rows have no size entry. The others give once, few or many, or a class for an expanded clone.

D	J	V	size	CDR3	DNA
-	TRBJ1-3	TRBV6-6	-	CASRQTGMGGNTIYF	TGTGCCAGCAGGCAAACAGGGATGGGAGGAAACACCATATATTTT
TRBD1	TRBJ2-7	TRBV7-6	-	CASSFGQESEQYF	TGTGCCAGCAGCTTTGGACAGGAGAGCGAGCAGTACTTC
-	TRBJ2-2	TRBV7-9	-	CAGRRSITGELFF	TGTGCCGGGCGGAGGAGCATCACCGGGGAGCTGTTTTTT
-	TRBJ1-5	TRBV5-4	-	CASSLVWVIYSNQPQHF	TGTGCCAGCAGCTTGGTCTGGGTGATTTATAGCAATCAGCCCCAGCATTTT
-	TRBJ2-3	TRBV6-1	-	CASSAGPIDYTDTQYF	TGTGCCAGCAGTGCGGGACCGATCGATTACACAGATACGCAGTATTTT
TRBD2	TRBJ2-3	TRBV2	once	CASSPRTSGGTDTQYF	TGTGCCAGCAGCCCCCGGACTAGCGGGGGAACAGATACGCAGTATTTT
-	TRBJ2-1	TRBV4-3	-	CASSQEEWTRNEQFF	TGCGCCAGCAGCCAAGAGGAATGGACGAGAAATGAGCAGTTCTTC
-	TRBJ2-5	TRBV7-6	-	CASSQGLSGTQYF	TGTGCCAGCAGCCAGGGACTGTCCGGGACCCAGTACTTC
TRBD2	TRBJ2-5	TRBV6-2/TRBV6-3	-	CASSYVTSGQETQYF	TGTGCCAGCAGTTACGTTACTAGCGGCCAAGAGACCCAGTACTTC
-	TRBJ1-1	TRBV7-9	-	CASSHAGELNTEAFF	TGTGCCAGCAGCCATGCGGGGGAACTGAACACTGAAGCTTTCTTT
-	TRBJ2-3	TRBV7-9	-	CASSLAGKDTDTQYF	TGTGCCAGCAGCTTAGCCGGGAAGGACACAGATACGCAGTATTTT
-	TRBJ2-3	TRBV19	-	CASSIALTDTQYF	TGTGCCAGTAGTATAGCCCTCACAGATACGCAGTATTTT
-	TRBJ1-2	TRBV19	-	CASSPKASTNYGYTF	TGTGCCAGTTCACCCAAGGCCAGCACTAACTATGGCTACACCTTC
-	TRBJ2-7	TRBV5-1	few	CASSYGTPYEQYF	TGCGCCAGCAGCTACGGGACACCCTACGAGCAGTACTTC
-	TRBJ2-3	TRBV6-5	-	CASSPLVDTDTQYF	TGTGCCAGCAGTCCCCTGGTAGACACAGATACGCAGTATTTT